This TCR beta chain derives from a study of PD-1 blockade in classical Hodgkin lymphoma. Relapses following autologous stem cell transplantation were seen in all patients, with brentuximab vedotin exposure varying. Complete response, partial response or progressive disease was each patient's best response. Per the germline V gene, CDR1 is SGHRS and CDR2 is YFSETQ. This CDR3 is built from 14 residues. The germline V and J ends were trimmed by 0 bases and 7 bases, with 11 bases remaining between them. The data were produced by immunoSEQ multiplex PCR, yet TCRdb's version contains in-frame clones alone and is incomplete. This table holds about 94,000 clones, roughly 87% found once. Study-wide results and limits: TCR diversity rose significantly by C4D1 in CD4+ but not CD8+ cells. The causes of the repertoire differences, possibly disease activity or prior therapy, remain undefined. Newly diagnosed patients had baseline TCR diversity that was reportedly lower than that of healthy donors.

A note on this clone: The antigen remains undetermined.

The chain links TRBV5-1 to TRBJ2-1; D is possibly TRBD1 or TRBD2 (6 bases each). Sequenced here: peripheral blood mononuclear cells (PBMCs), sampled before the second cycle of nivolumab. The TCR sequence derives from a human donor with classical Hodgkin lymphoma. The CDR3 DNA reads as TGCGCCAGCAGCTTGGCCGGGGGCTCGAATGAGCAGTTCTTC. This gives the protein CASSLAGGSNEQFF.